The 32 T cell receptor beta chains presented below share a single source sample, sequenced in a study of T cell changes during pregnancy in multiple sclerosis (dated 2019 in TCRdb). The library was prepared using the immunoSEQ multiplex PCR assay. As stored in TCRdb, this immuneACCESS dataset retains in-frame rearrangements with V and J assigned. A fraction of the clones does not appear; measured against another copy, unresolved V genes explain less than half of the discrepancy, and the remainder lacks a known reason. This sample holds about 64,000 clones; roughly 90% were observed only once. The ten largest clonotypes hold more than 1.3% of the sample. This specimen consisted of peripheral blood, obtained in the second trimester of pregnancy. Receptors were obtained from a female donor with multiple sclerosis, enrolled in a pregnancy study.

V is TRBV2 and J is TRBJ2-5, with TRBD1 matching 7 bases. From germline, CDR1 is SNHLY and CDR2 FYNNEI. Unmatched junction bases numbered 13, after V lost 9 bases and J lost 3 bases. This CDR3 is 15 amino acids long. The CDR3 sequence: CARRRGTAQEETQYF. The DNA of the CDR3 is TGTGCCAGACGTCGAGGGACAGCCCAAGAAGAGACCCAGTACTTC.

The V call is TRBV27, the J call TRBJ2-7; 9 bases map to TRBD2. Germline CDR1 reads MNHEY; CDR2 reads SMNVEV (reference sequence). The CDR3 spans 16 residues. V shed 7 bases and J 0 bases; nucleotides not matched to a gene: 10. The CDR3 DNA reads as TGTGCCAGCAAAAGGTTGAGTAGCGGGAGCTCCTACGAGCAGTACTTC. It codes for CASKRLSSGSSYEQYF.

The J gene is TRBJ2-5, the V gene TRBV6-1; perhaps TRBD1 as D (5 bases). CDR1 is MNHNS, CDR2 SASEGT, per germline. This CDR3 has 15 amino acids. The V gene lost 2 bases and the J gene lost 2 bases, with 12 bases spanning the gap. Here the CDR3 reads CASSEWWQGQETQYF. CDR3 sequence (DNA): TGTGCCAGCAGTGAATGGTGGCAGGGTCAAGAGACCCAGTACTTC.

This clone appeared a single time. In nucleotides, the CDR3 is TGTGCCGAGAGTAGTGGGGCGAAAGCTTTCTTT. Protein: CAESSGAKAFF. The gene calls are TRBV7-2 and TRBJ1-1; D may be TRBD1 (5 bases). V was pared by 11 bases and J by 9 bases, with 16 bases between. The CDR3 loop spans 11 amino acids. Germline V gives CDR1 SGHTA, CDR2 FQGNSA. Drawing the rest from reference TRBV7-2 and TRBJ1-1, the complete variable domain is GAGVSQSPSNKVTEKGKDVELRCDPISGHTALYWYRQSLGQGLEFLIYFQGNSAPDKSGLPSDRFSAERTGGSVSTLTIQRTQQEDSAVYLCAESSGAKAFFGQGTRLTVV.

This chain uses TRBV6-1 with TRBJ1-2, with 8 bases that match TRBD1. Trimming at V came to 5 bases and at J to 4 bases, leaving 9 bases not matched to a gene. This CDR3 region has 15 residues. In germline, CDR1 is MNHNS, CDR2 SASEGT. The CDR3 region is CASSFDRGEGYGYTF. The CDR3 coding sequence is TGTGCCAGCAGTTTCGACAGGGGAGAAGGCTATGGCTACACCTTC.

About this clone: Other DNA sequences within the sample encode an identical CDR3. V gene TRBV5-1 combines with J gene TRBJ2-5, with 10 bases fitting TRBD2. Losses at the gene ends were 4 bases for V and 5 bases for J; bases not matched to a gene: 8. This CDR3 is built from 15 residues. CDR1 and CDR2 from the germline V gene are SGHRS and YFSETQ. CDR3 DNA sequence: TGCGCCAGCAGCCTTCTAGCGGGAGTAGGTGAGACCCAGTACTTC. Translating it yields CASSLLAGVGETQYF.

The V call is TRBV7-3, the J call TRBJ2-2, with TRBD2 matching over 8 bases. V shed 2 bases, J shed 2 bases, and the junction held 10 bases outside the gene matches. The CDR3 contains 18 residues. Germline V gene sequence: CDR1 SGHTA, CDR2 FQGTGA. In DNA, the CDR3 is TGTGCCAGCAGCTTAGTACCGATAGCGGGAACCAACACCGGGGAGCTGTTTTTT. Amino acids: CASSLVPIAGTNTGELFF.

The genes are TRBV18 and TRBJ1-1, with a weak D call TRBD1 (5 bases). The CDR3 extends over 15 amino acids. Germline CDR1 and CDR2: KGHSH and LQKENI. V dropped 3 bases and J dropped 1 base, with 12 bases sitting between them. For the CDR3, the DNA is TGTGCCAGCTCACCCAGAGACAGTCCGAACACTGAAGCTTTCTTT. This codes for CASSPRDSPNTEAFF.

This CDR3 is CASSELAGSSYEQYF. CDR3 sequence (DNA): TGTGCCAGTAGTGAACTAGCGGGGAGCTCCTACGAGCAGTACTTC. The rearrangement links TRBV19 to TRBJ2-7, with 10 bases fitting TRBD2. CDR1 is LNHDA and CDR2 is SQIVND in the germline V gene (reference sequence). The CDR3 runs 15 residues. V shed 5 bases and J 0 bases; nucleotides not matched to a gene: 4.

The gene calls are TRBV13 and TRBJ1-2, with D unresolved. The V and J ends lost 4 bases and 10 bases respectively, with 22 bases between them. Germline assignment: CDR1 PRHDT and CDR2 FYEKMQ (reference sequence). CDR3 length: 15 residues. The CDR3 DNA is TGTGCCAGCAGCTCGGGAATCTTAATGAACATGGCCTACACCTTC. It yields the protein CASSSGILMNMAYTF.

For this clone: Other DNA sequences in the sample encode the same CDR3. The chain joins TRBV5-1 to TRBJ1-1; 8 bases match TRBD1. Trimming cost V 4 bases and J 1 base; bases outside gene matches: 3. The CDR3 runs to 14 residues. The V gene's germline CDR1 is SGHRS and CDR2 YFSETQ. CDR3 DNA sequence: TGCGCCAGCAGCCTAGACAGGGGGAACACTGAAGCTTTCTTT. It codes for CASSLDRGNTEAFF.

The chain is built from TRBV5-1 and TRBJ1-2, with 7 bases fitting TRBD1. The CDR3 loop spans 14 amino acids. Germline V gene lookup returns CDR1 SGHRS and CDR2 YFSETQ. V lost 4 bases to trimming and J lost 2 bases; unmatched junction nucleotides: 5. The CDR3 DNA reads TGCGCCAGCAGCCCCTCACAGGGGAACTATGGCTACACCTTC. This encodes CASSPSQGNYGYTF.

V gene TRBV6-5 combines with J gene TRBJ1-2; possible D gene TRBD1, 6 bases. The germline V gene has CDR1 MNHEY and CDR2 SVGAGI. The CDR3 runs 14 residues. Trimming left V 6 bases short and J 8 bases short, with 19 bases between. CDR3 bases: TGTGCCAGCAGAGAACAGGGTAGGGGGACCGGCTACACCTTC. Its translation is CASREQGRGTGYTF.

This clone was detected once. The genes are TRBV4-3 and TRBJ2-3, with TRBD2 matching over 10 bases. Germline loops: CDR1 LGHNA, CDR2 YSLEER. V dropped 0 bases and J dropped 7; count of bases not matched to a gene: 4. The CDR3 spans 15 residues. The DNA for the CDR3 is TGCGCCAGCAGCCAAGAGGCTAGCGGGAGTCATACGCAGTATTTT. It codes for CASSQEASGSHTQYF.

This sequence joins TRBV21-1 and TRBJ2-1; the table's D call TRBD2 went unverified against the DNA. TRBV21-1 is a known pseudogene. CDR3 length: 18 residues. CDR3 loop: CASSKVLAAGAGENEQFF. The CDR3 DNA reads TGTGCCAGCAGCAAAGTACTGGCGGCGGGAGCAGGTGAGAATGAGCAGTTCTTC.

This clone has only one observation. The V gene is TRBV5-1, the J gene TRBJ2-7; D is undetermined. This CDR3 region has 13 residues. The germline V gene encodes CDR1 SGHRS and CDR2 YFSETQ. Trimming pared 1 base from V and 0 bases from J, leaving 5 bases between. Here the CDR3 reads CASSLRDSYEQYF. In DNA, the CDR3 is TGCGCCAGCAGCTTGCGCGACTCCTACGAGCAGTACTTC.

In this sample, this clone turned up once. The V and J genes are TRBV5-1 and TRBJ1-2; 9 positions agree with TRBD1. Germline trimming cut 4 bases from V and 6 bases from J; bases unmatched to any gene: 4. This CDR3 contains 13 residues. Germline values: CDR1 SGHRS, CDR2 YFSETQ. The CDR3 region is CASSLGQGDGYTF. The CDR3 nucleotides read TGCGCCAGCAGCCTGGGACAGGGAGATGGCTACACCTTC.

This chain joins TRBV7-2 and TRBJ2-5; the match to TRBD2 covers 10 bases. The J call may be faulty, since TRBJ2-7 better matches the DNA end. Germline CDR1 SGHTA, CDR2 FQGNSA. The CDR3 has 14 residues. Here the CDR3 DNA reads TGTGCCAGCAACATAGCGGGAGGTCCCTACGAGCAGTACTTC. Its translation: CASNIAGGPYEQYF.

The rearrangement uses TRBV5-8 and TRBJ2-7, with D uncertain. Trimming left V 1 base short and J 5 bases short, with 4 bases between. The length of the CDR3 is 11 residues. Germline V CDR1 and CDR2: SGHTS, YDEGEE. CDR3 residues: CASSLWHEQYF. The CDR3 nucleotides read TGTGCCAGCAGCTTGTGGCACGAGCAGTACTTC.

The chain couples TRBV5-1 to TRBJ1-1; D is undetermined. V was shortened by 4 bases and J by 1 base, with 14 bases between the two germline ends. Germline V gives CDR1 SGHRS, CDR2 YFSETQ. The CDR3 is 15 amino acids. For the CDR3, the DNA is TGCGCCAGCAGCGAGGCCCAGAAGGCGAACACTGAAGCTTTCTTT. Protein product: CASSEAQKANTEAFF.

V is TRBV4-1 and J is TRBJ2-1; the D is unclear. In germline, CDR1 is MGHRA, CDR2 YSYEKL. CDR3 length: 12 residues. With 3 bases removed from V and 9 bases from J, the gap between germline ends came to 9 bases. The CDR3 sequence is CASSHVASEQFF. CDR3 bases: TGCGCCAGCAGCCACGTAGCAAGTGAGCAGTTCTTC.

Judged by abundance, this clone is medium-sized (0.01 to 0.1%). CDR3 nucleotide sequence: TGTGCCAGCAGGGTACAGGGTGGGGACACTGAAGCTTTCTTT. Its protein product is CASRVQGGDTEAFF. The chain recombines TRBV7-3 with TRBJ1-1; perhaps TRBD1 as D (6 bases). Trimming pared 6 bases from V and 3 bases from J, leaving 14 bases between. Germline assignment: CDR1 SGHTA and CDR2 FQGTGA. This CDR3 spans 14 amino acids.

The chain is built from TRBV19 and TRBJ1-1; maybe TRBD1 (6 bases). Germline V gene lookup returns CDR1 LNHDA and CDR2 SQIVND (reference sequence). V was shortened by 7 bases and J by 5 bases, with 17 bases between the two germline ends. This CDR3 has 14 residues. DNA for the CDR3: TGTGCCAGTACCTGGGGCAGGGGCGGAACTGAAGCTTTCTTT. Encoded protein: CASTWGRGGTEAFF.

Here the CDR3 DNA reads TGTGCCAGCAGCACAGGGACTAGTTACTACGAGCAGTACTTC. Amino acids: CASSTGTSYYEQYF. This sequence joins TRBV7-2 and TRBJ2-7; 8 bases agree with TRBD2. The V and J ends lost 5 bases and 3 bases, in that order; junction bases with no gene match: 6. Germline CDR1 SGHTA, CDR2 FQGNSA. The CDR3 has 14 residues.

This clone was seen a single time. This sequence joins TRBV6-1 and TRBJ2-2, with 8 bases identical to TRBD2. Trimming cost V 3 bases and J 4 bases; bases outside gene matches: 10. This CDR3 spans 17 amino acids. The germline CDR1 and CDR2 sequences are MNHNS and SASEGT. The CDR3 region has the DNA TGTGCCAGCAGTGATCCTCTCGGGGGGGCGCCCACCGGGGAGCTGTTTTTT. Translation gives CASSDPLGGAPTGELFF.

This clone was counted a single time. The V call is TRBV2, the J call TRBJ1-3; 9 bases align to TRBD1. V lost 1 base, J lost 8 bases, and 12 bases stayed unmatched. CDR3 length: 17 residues. From germline, CDR1 is SNHLY and CDR2 FYNNEI. Here the CDR3 DNA reads TGTGCCAGCAGTGAAGGGTTGGGACAGGGATCTTCGGACACCATATATTTT. This encodes CASSEGLGQGSSDTIYF.

The V gene is TRBV5-6, the J gene TRBJ2-2, with D possibly TRBD1 on 5 matching bases. Between the trimmed V and J ends, which lost 2 bases and 4 bases, there was a span of 15 bases. Germline values: CDR1 SGHDT, CDR2 YYEEEE. The CDR3 is made up of 16 amino acids. The CDR3 here is CASSFYPGSSTGELFF. Written as DNA, the CDR3 is TGTGCCAGCAGCTTTTATCCAGGGTCGAGCACCGGGGAGCTGTTTTTT.

This chain uses TRBV7-9 with TRBJ2-3; a possible D gene is TRBD1 (6 bases). V was clipped by 3 bases and J by 3 bases, with 13 bases between them. This CDR3 is built from 15 residues. CDR1 and CDR2 from the germline V gene are SEHNR and FQNEAQ (reference sequence). The CDR3 nucleotides are TGTGCCAGCAGCTTTGAGGGGGTGTCGACAGATACGCAGTATTTT. Encoded protein: CASSFEGVSTDTQYF. The complete variable domain, with remaining parts taken from reference TRBV7-9 and TRBJ2-3, reads DTGVSQNPRHKITKRGQNVTFRCDPISEHNRLYWYRQTLGQGPEFLTYFQNEAQLEKSRLLSDRFSAERPKGSFSTLEIQRTEQGDSAMYLCASSFEGVSTDTQYFGPGTRLTVL.

There are a few counts of this clone. The rearrangement uses TRBV30 and TRBJ1-5; D not resolved. CDR3 length: 13 residues. V dropped 3 bases and J dropped 0 bases, with 6 bases sitting between them. Germline-derived CDR1 and CDR2 are GTSNPN and SVGIG (reference sequence). CDR3 sequence (DNA): TGTGCCTGGAGCCTCGTTAGCAATCAGCCCCAGCATTTT. Translated: CAWSLVSNQPQHF.

This rearrangement joins TRBV18 to TRBJ2-3, with D possibly TRBD2 on 6 matching bases. V lost 3 bases to trimming and J lost 0 bases, with 7 bases between them. Germline V gives CDR1 KGHSH, CDR2 LQKENI. The CDR3 totals 14 residues. CDR3 amino acids: CASSPGRSTDTQYF. The CDR3 DNA reads TGTGCCAGCTCACCGGGGAGGAGCACAGATACGCAGTATTTT.

The V and J genes are TRBV6-1 and TRBJ2-5; D possibly corresponds to TRBD1 (6 bases). Germline V lookup: CDR1 MNHNS, CDR2 SASEGT. V was trimmed by 4 bases and J by 2 bases, leaving 8 bases between them. The CDR3 is made up of 13 amino acids. The chain's CDR3 is CASSGQEQETQYF. Here the CDR3 DNA reads TGTGCCAGCAGTGGACAGGAGCAAGAGACCCAGTACTTC.

CDR3 bases: TGTGCCAGCAGTTACTCTGCTAGGGGCCACGAGCAGTACTTC. Protein sequence: CASSYSARGHEQYF. The rearrangement joins TRBV6-5 to TRBJ2-7, with D maybe TRBD1 (5 bases). CDR1 and CDR2 from the germline V gene are MNHEY and SVGAGI. CDR3 size: 14 residues. V was pared by 0 bases and J by 5 bases, with 11 bases between.